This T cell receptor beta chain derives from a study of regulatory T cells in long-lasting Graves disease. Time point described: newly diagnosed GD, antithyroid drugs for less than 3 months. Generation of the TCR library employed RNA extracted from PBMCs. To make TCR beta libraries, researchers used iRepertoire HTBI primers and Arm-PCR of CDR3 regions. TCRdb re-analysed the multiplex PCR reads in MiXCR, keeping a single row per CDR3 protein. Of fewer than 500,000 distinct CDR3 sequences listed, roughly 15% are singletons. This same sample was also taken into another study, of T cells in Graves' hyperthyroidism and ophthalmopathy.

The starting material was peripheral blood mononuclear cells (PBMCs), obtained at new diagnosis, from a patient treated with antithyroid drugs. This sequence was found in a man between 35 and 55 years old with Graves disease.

CDR3 region: CASSLEGRSTTNEKLFF. The CDR3 DNA reads as TGTGCCAGCAGCTTAGAAGGGAGATCGACAACTAATGAAAAACTGTTTTTT. The V and J genes are TRBV7-2 and TRBJ1-4; unclear D gene. Germline CDR1 SGHTA, CDR2 FQGNSA. Trimming left V 1 base short and J 0 bases short, with 12 bases between. The CDR3 has 17 residues.